The 7 T cell receptor beta chains in this list originate from one sample, sequenced in a study of blood T cells in healthy people across ages. Next came a second PCR, run for roughly 6 to 11 cycles, which used a sample-barcoded 5' primer along with a J-beta primer mix. TCRdb independently ran MiXCR on the 5' RACE reads; one entry per CDR3 protein. The data contain more than 600,000 distinct CDR3 sequences, 25% of them seen just once; the ten biggest clones take up roughly 9%. This sample was shared with a second study, whose subject was T cells of mothers and their children.

Material for sequencing was blood. The receptor set was obtained from a boy between 10 and 17 years old in good health.

In its sample, this clonotype was seen a few times. V usage is TRBV18 and J usage is TRBJ1-2; no clear D. CDR1 KGHSH and CDR2 LQKENI come from the germline V gene. Trimming removed 2 bases from V and 2 bases from J, with 6 bases in between. The CDR3 sequence is 13 residues long. The CDR3 here is CASSPTRNYGYTF. The CDR3 DNA is TGTGCCAGCTCACCAACACGGAACTATGGCTACACCTTC.

This clonotype was detected a few times. The chain is built from TRBV29-1 and TRBJ2-1; no definite D call. Germline lookup yields CDR1 SQVTM and CDR2 ANQGSEA. V was pared by 1 base and J by 0 bases, with 13 bases between. The CDR3 is made up of 16 amino acids. CDR3 sequence reads: CSVEVFSLSSYNEQFF. The CDR3 region has the DNA TGCAGCGTTGAAGTTTTCAGCCTAAGCTCCTACAATGAGCAGTTCTTC.

The chain uses TRBV6-2 or TRBV6-3 and TRBJ2-1; 12 bases match TRBD2. Germline-derived CDR1 and CDR2 are MNHEY and SVGEGT. The CDR3 contains 13 residues. J lost 16 bases, V lost 3 bases, and 7 bases had no gene match. CDR3 sequence: CASSYLAGGPLFF. CDR3 sequence (DNA): TGTGCCAGCAGTTATCTAGCGGGAGGGCCGCTCTTCTTC.

The chain has TRBV6-1 and TRBJ2-5; 12 nucleotides line up with TRBD2. Gene TRBJ2-1 matches the end of the DNA better, so the J call may be wrong. The CDR3 has 15 amino acids. CDR1 and CDR2 from the germline V gene are MNHNS and SASEGT. CDR3 bases: TGTGCCAGCAGTCTAGCGGGGGGGCTTGTCAATGAGCAGTTCTTC. Protein: CASSLAGGLVNEQFF.

This chain connects TRBV19 to TRBJ2-1; weak D call: TRBD2 (5 bases). The J call is in doubt because the DNA end fits TRBJ2-7 better. The germline V gene encodes CDR1 LNHDA and CDR2 SQIVND (reference sequence). The CDR3 runs to 11 residues. CDR3 in amino acids: CASRRESEQYF. For the CDR3, the DNA is TGTGCCAGTAGAAGGGAGAGCGAGCAGTACTTC.

This chain connects TRBV4-3 to TRBJ2-5; D gene uncertain. The J call is in doubt because the DNA end fits TRBJ2-7 better. In germline, CDR1 is LGHNA, CDR2 YSLEER. The CDR3 is 15 residues long. This chain's CDR3 is CASSLAWDLPYEQYF. CDR3 nucleotides: TGCGCCAGCAGCCTGGCCTGGGATTTACCCTACGAGCAGTACTTC.

The count of this clonotype is one. V gene TRBV6-6 combines with J gene TRBJ2-3; 12 bases agree with TRBD2. This CDR3 is 15 amino acids long. V gave up 5 bases and J gave up 5 bases; unmatched junction bases: 5. The V gene's germline CDR1 is MNHNY and CDR2 SVGAGI (reference sequence). The CDR3 DNA reads TGTGCCAGCAGTCACACTAGCGGGGGGTTAGATACGCAGTATTTT. Encoded protein: CASSHTSGGLDTQYF.